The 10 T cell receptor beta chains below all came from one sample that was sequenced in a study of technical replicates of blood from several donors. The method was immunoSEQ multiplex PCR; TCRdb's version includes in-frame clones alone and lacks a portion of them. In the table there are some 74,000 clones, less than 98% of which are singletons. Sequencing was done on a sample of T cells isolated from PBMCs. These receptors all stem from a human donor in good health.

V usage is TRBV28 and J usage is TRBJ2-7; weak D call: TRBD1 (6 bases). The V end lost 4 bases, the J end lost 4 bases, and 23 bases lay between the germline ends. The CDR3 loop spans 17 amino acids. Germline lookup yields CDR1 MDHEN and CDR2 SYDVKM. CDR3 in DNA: TGTGCCAGCAGTTACGTCCGGGACAAACCACTCCTATACGAGCAGTACTTC. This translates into CASSYVRDKPLLYEQYF.

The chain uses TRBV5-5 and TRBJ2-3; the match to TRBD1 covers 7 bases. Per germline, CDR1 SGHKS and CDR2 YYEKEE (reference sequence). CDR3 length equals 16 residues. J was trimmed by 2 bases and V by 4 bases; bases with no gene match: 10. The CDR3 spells CASSGAQGVSTDTQYF. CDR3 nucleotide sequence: TGTGCCAGCAGCGGGGCGCAGGGGGTATCCACAGATACGCAGTATTTT.

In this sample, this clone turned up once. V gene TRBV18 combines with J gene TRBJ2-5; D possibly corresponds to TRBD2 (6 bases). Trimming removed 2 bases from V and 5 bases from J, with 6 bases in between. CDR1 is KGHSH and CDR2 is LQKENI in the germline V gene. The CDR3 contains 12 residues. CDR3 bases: TGTGCCAGCTCACCAGGGGGGGAGACCCAGTACTTC. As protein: CASSPGGETQYF.

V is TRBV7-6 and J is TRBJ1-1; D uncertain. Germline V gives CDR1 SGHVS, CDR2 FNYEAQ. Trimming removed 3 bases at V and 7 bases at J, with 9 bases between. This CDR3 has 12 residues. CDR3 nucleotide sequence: TGTGCCAGCAGCTTGGTCGGGAATGAAGCTTTCTTT. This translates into CASSLVGNEAFF.

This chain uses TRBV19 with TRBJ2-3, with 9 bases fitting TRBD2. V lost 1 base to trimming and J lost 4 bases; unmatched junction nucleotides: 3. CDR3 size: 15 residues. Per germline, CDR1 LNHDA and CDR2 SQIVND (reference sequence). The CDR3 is CASSIGGGRADTQYF. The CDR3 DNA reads TGTGCCAGTAGTATAGGGGGCGGGAGGGCAGATACGCAGTATTTT.

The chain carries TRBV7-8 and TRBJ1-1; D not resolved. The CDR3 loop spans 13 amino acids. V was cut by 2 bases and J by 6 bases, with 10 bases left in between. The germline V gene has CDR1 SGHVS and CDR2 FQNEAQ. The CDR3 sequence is CASSLLRTPEAFF. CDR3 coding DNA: TGTGCCAGCAGCTTACTACGGACTCCTGAAGCTTTCTTT.

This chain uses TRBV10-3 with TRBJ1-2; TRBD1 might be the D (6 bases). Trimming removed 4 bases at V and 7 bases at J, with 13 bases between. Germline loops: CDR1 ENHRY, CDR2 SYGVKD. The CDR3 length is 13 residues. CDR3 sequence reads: CAISGATGSGYTF. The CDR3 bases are TGTGCCATCAGTGGGGCCACAGGGAGTGGCTACACCTTC.

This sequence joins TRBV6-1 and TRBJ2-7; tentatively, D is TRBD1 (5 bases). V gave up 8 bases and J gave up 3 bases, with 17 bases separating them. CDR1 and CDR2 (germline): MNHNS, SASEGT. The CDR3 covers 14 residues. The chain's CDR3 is CASCPLTRDYEQYF. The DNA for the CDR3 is TGTGCCAGCTGTCCCCTTACCAGGGACTACGAGCAGTACTTC.

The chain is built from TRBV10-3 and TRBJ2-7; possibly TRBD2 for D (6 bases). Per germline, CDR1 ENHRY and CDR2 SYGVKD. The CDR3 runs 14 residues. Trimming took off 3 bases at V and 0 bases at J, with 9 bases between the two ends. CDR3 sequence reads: CAISDGGFSYEQYF. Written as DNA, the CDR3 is TGTGCCATCAGTGATGGGGGGTTCTCCTACGAGCAGTACTTC.

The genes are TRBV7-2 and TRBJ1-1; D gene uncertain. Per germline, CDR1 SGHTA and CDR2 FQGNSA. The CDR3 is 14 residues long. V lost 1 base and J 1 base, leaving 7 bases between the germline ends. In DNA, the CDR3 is TGTGCCAGCAGCTTAGAACTCGGGAACACTGAAGCTTTCTTT. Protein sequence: CASSLELGNTEAFF. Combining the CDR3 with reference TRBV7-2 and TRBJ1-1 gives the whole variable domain GAGVSQSPSNKVTEKGKDVELRCDPISGHTALYWYRQSLGQGLEFLIYFQGNSAPDKSGLPSDRFSAERTGGSVSTLTIQRTQQEDSAVYLCASSLELGNTEAFFGQGTRLTVV.